These 21 T cell receptor beta chains originate from one sample sequenced in a study of identical twins. MiXCR was run by TCRdb on the 5' RACE reads, yielding one entry per CDR3 protein. Of about 250,000 distinct CDR3 sequences in the sample, about 8.3% were seen once. These data also formed part of another study, on yellow fever vaccine responses in identical twins.

The source material was CD8+ T cells sorted from blood. The receptor set was obtained from a woman between 18 and 30 years old in good health.

CDR3 sequence (DNA): TGCGCCAGCAGCTTGGGGGAGTTCGGGGGTTGGAGGGACGAGCAGTACTTC. Its translation: CASSLGEFGGWRDEQYF. The chain couples TRBV5-1 to TRBJ2-7; the D gene is possibly TRBD2 (6 bases). The germline V gene encodes CDR1 SGHRS and CDR2 YFSETQ. V was shortened by 0 bases and J by 5 bases, with 21 bases between the two germline ends. The CDR3 has 17 residues.

This sequence joins TRBV7-2 and TRBJ2-5; D remains unclear. The CDR3 is 13 amino acids. Germline CDR1 reads SGHTA; CDR2 reads FQGNSA. V shed 2 bases and J shed 5 bases, with 9 bases lying between them. DNA for the CDR3: TGTGCCAGCAGCTTATGGATGGGGGAGACCCAGTACTTC. Translated: CASSLWMGETQYF.

This clonotype was observed many times. The rearrangement links TRBV25-1 to TRBJ2-1; D might be TRBD1 or TRBD2, each matching 6 bases. The CDR3 spans 12 residues. CDR1 MGHDK and CDR2 SYGVNS come from the germline V gene. V was cut by 5 bases and J by 8 bases, with 10 bases left in between. CDR3 in amino acids: CASSWGADEQFF. CDR3 coding DNA: TGTGCCAGCAGTTGGGGGGCGGATGAGCAGTTCTTC.

This clonotype was picked up many times. This rearrangement joins TRBV11-2 to TRBJ2-2; 8 bases map to TRBD1. From germline, CDR1 is SGHAT and CDR2 FQNNGV. With 4 bases clipped from V and 3 bases from J, the junction kept 7 bases outside the gene matches. This CDR3 has 16 amino acids. The CDR3 DNA reads as TGTGCCAGCAGCTCTATCCTGGACAGGGACACCGGGGAGCTGTTTTTT. Encoded protein: CASSSILDRDTGELFF.

The table lists this clonotype with a few counts. This chain connects TRBV20-1 to TRBJ2-5; maybe TRBD2 (5 bases). Trimming cost V 3 bases and J 2 bases, with 16 bases left between them. This CDR3 is 15 amino acids long. Germline CDR1 and CDR2: DFQATT and SNEGSKA (reference sequence). The DNA of the CDR3 is TGCAGTGCTAGCGACTTGGGAGAAGGGCAAGAGACCCAGTACTTC. Translated: CSASDLGEGQETQYF.

This clonotype was found a few times. The rearrangement links TRBV28 to TRBJ1-5, with D possibly being TRBD1 (5 bases). Trimming removed 7 bases from V and 1 base from J, with 17 bases in between. This CDR3 comprises 16 residues. Germline V lookup: CDR1 MDHEN, CDR2 SYDVKM. The CDR3 loop reads CASTTLWGISNQPQHF. The CDR3 DNA is TGTGCCAGCACGACCCTTTGGGGGATCAGCAATCAGCCCCAGCATTTT.

This clonotype was recorded a few times. The CDR3 DNA reads as TGTGCCAGCAGTTATCCCGTTTGGGCCTACTACGAGCAGTACTTC. It is translated as CASSYPVWAYYEQYF. J is TRBJ2-7 and V is TRBV6-5, with D hard to call. This CDR3 spans 15 amino acids. The germline V gene has CDR1 MNHEY and CDR2 SVGAGI. Trimming pared 3 bases from V and 3 bases from J, leaving 15 bases between.

This clonotype was found many times. The chain carries TRBV6-1 and TRBJ2-1; 8 bases align to TRBD1. This CDR3 is 14 amino acids long. V lost 6 bases, J lost 6 bases, and 7 bases stayed unmatched. Germline V gene lookup returns CDR1 MNHNS and CDR2 SASEGT. Here the CDR3 reads CASSPDRVFNEQFF. The CDR3 DNA follows: TGTGCCAGCAGCCCGGACAGGGTGTTCAATGAGCAGTTCTTC.

V is TRBV29-1 and J is TRBJ2-5; no clear D gene. The CDR3 length is 14 residues. Per the germline V gene, CDR1 is SQVTM and CDR2 is ANQGSEA. V was cut by 4 bases and J by 4 bases, with 16 bases left in between. In DNA form, the CDR3 reads TGCAGCGTTGCTAGGCCAACTGGACGAGAGACCCAGTACTTC. This sequence encodes CSVARPTGRETQYF.

Worth noting for this clonotype: Given a much more abundant clone one base away, this may be a read error. The gene calls are TRBV3-1 and TRBJ2-7; TRBD2 matches 13 bases. Germline assignment: CDR1 LGHDT and CDR2 YNNKEL (reference sequence). The CDR3 has 18 amino acids. The chain's CDR3 is CACSPIGTSGISSYEQYF. CDR3 coding DNA: TGTGCCTGCAGTCCCATCGGGACTAGCGGGATTAGCTCCTACGAGCAGTACTTC.

A few counts support this clonotype. This rearrangement joins TRBV5-5 to TRBJ2-1; TRBD2 agrees at 13 bases. The V and J ends lost 3 bases and 9 bases, in that order; junction bases with no gene match: 9. Per the germline V gene, CDR1 is SGHKS and CDR2 is YYEKEE (reference sequence). The CDR3 totals 16 residues. Here the CDR3 reads CASSWATSGGAREQFF. CDR3 DNA sequence: TGTGCCAGCAGCTGGGCCACTAGCGGGGGGGCACGTGAGCAGTTCTTC.

This clonotype has a handful of counts. The gene calls are TRBV6-2 or TRBV6-3 and TRBJ2-2; tentatively, D is TRBD1 (6 bases). V was trimmed by 8 bases and J by 7 bases, leaving 11 bases between them. Germline V lookup: CDR1 MNHEY, CDR2 SVGEGT. There are 12 residues in the CDR3. The CDR3 loop is CASLQGYGELFF. The CDR3 region has the DNA TGTGCCAGCTTACAGGGTTACGGGGAGCTGTTTTTT.

V and J are TRBV7-3 and TRBJ2-7, with D possibly matching TRBD2 (5 bases). The germline V and J ends were trimmed by 5 bases and 0 bases, with 14 bases remaining between them. The CDR3 totals 15 residues. CDR1 is SGHTA, CDR2 FQGTGA, per germline. This CDR3 reads CASSNWTGSSYEQYF. In nucleotides, the CDR3 is TGTGCCAGCAGCAATTGGACGGGGAGCTCCTACGAGCAGTACTTC.

The chain has TRBV9 and TRBJ2-5, with 8 bases identical to TRBD1. CDR1 and CDR2 from the germline V gene are SGDLS and YYNGEE. The CDR3 runs 14 residues. V trimming: 3 bases; J trimming: 5 bases; junction bases outside the gene matches: 6. The CDR3 here is CASSARQGKETQYF. CDR3 DNA sequence: TGTGCCAGCAGCGCGCGACAGGGGAAGGAGACCCAGTACTTC.

Ten or more counts support this clonotype. V usage is TRBV29-1 and J usage is TRBJ2-1; maybe TRBD2 (5 bases). Germline lookup yields CDR1 SQVTM and CDR2 ANQGSEA. The V and J ends lost 6 bases and 8 bases respectively, with 23 bases between them. The CDR3 is 15 residues long. CDR3 sequence reads: CSVYYLAPLVDEQFF. The CDR3 nucleotides read TGCAGCGTGTATTACCTAGCTCCCCTTGTCGATGAGCAGTTCTTC.

This clonotype was seen repeatedly, ten times or more. This rearrangement joins TRBV27 to TRBJ2-7; possible D gene TRBD2, 5 bases. Germline lookup yields CDR1 MNHEY and CDR2 SMNVEV (reference sequence). The CDR3 has 13 residues. Trimming cost V 4 bases and J 0 bases, with 7 bases left between them. The CDR3 DNA reads as TGTGCCAGCAGTTCTACTAGCTCCTACGAGCAGTACTTC. Protein product: CASSSTSSYEQYF.

In its sample, this clonotype was seen many times. This chain links TRBV12-5 with TRBJ2-3; no clear D gene. CDR3 length: 13 residues. Germline V gene lookup returns CDR1 LGHNT and CDR2 FRNRAP. Trimming took 5 bases from V and 0 from J, leaving 6 bases between them. CDR3 sequence reads: CASGPDSTDTQYF. The CDR3 coding sequence is TGTGCTAGTGGTCCCGACAGCACAGATACGCAGTATTTT.

This clonotype was counted ten times or more. The chain recombines TRBV6-1 with TRBJ2-5; D could derive from TRBD1 or TRBD2 (6 bases each). The CDR3 runs 14 residues. V was trimmed by 4 bases and J by 5 bases, leaving 14 bases between them. From germline, CDR1 is MNHNS and CDR2 SASEGT. The CDR3 nucleotides are TGTGCCAGCAGTGGGAGGGGGTCTCTGGAGACCCAGTACTTC. It translates to CASSGRGSLETQYF.

This clonotype is medium-sized in the sample. The chain uses TRBV29-1 and TRBJ2-1; 8 bases fit TRBD2. The trim removed 3 bases at V and 1 base at J, leaving 5 bases unmatched. This CDR3 is 15 amino acids long. Germline V lookup: CDR1 SQVTM, CDR2 ANQGSEA. This chain's CDR3 is CSVDASGGSYNEQFF. In DNA form, the CDR3 reads TGCAGCGTTGATGCCAGCGGGGGTTCCTACAATGAGCAGTTCTTC.

The chain uses TRBV18 and TRBJ2-7, with 13 positions matching TRBD2. CDR3 length equals 14 residues. Germline V CDR1 and CDR2: KGHSH, LQKENI. V was clipped by 5 bases and J by 6 bases; unmatched bases: 4. The CDR3 coding sequence is TGTGCCAGCTCAACGGGACTAGCGGGATTCGAGCAGTACTTC. Amino acid sequence: CASSTGLAGFEQYF.

This clonotype showed up many times. This chain connects TRBV11-2 to TRBJ2-2, with D possibly matching TRBD2 (5 bases). Germline CDR1 reads SGHAT; CDR2 reads FQNNGV. The ends were cut back, 2 bases at V and 10 bases at J, with 23 bases in the middle. The CDR3 covers 17 residues. CDR3 sequence (DNA): TGTGCCAGCAGCTTACCCCTACCCCTAGCCCGGGCCGAGGAGCTGTTTTTT. Translated: CASSLPLPLARAEELFF.